These 10 T cell receptor beta chains share one sample of origin, sequenced in a study of T cell changes during pregnancy in multiple sclerosis. Libraries were prepared by immunoSEQ multiplex PCR; TCRdb keeps only in-frame clonotypes and omits some of them. Here the sample spans about 12,000 clones, roughly 82% being singletons. Specimen: CD8+ T cells from peripheral blood mononuclear cells, collected after pregnancy. These receptors were taken from a female donor in good health, enrolled as a control in a pregnancy study.

The chain carries TRBV7-3 and TRBJ2-1; the match to TRBD2 covers 11 bases. The junction had 6 bases not matched to a gene; V was cut back by 5 bases and J by 0 bases. From germline, CDR1 is SGHTA and CDR2 FQGTGA. This CDR3 has 17 amino acids. The CDR3 region has the DNA TGTGCCAGCAGCCCCCGTAGCGGGGGGGTCTCCTACAATGAGCAGTTCTTC. It translates to CASSPRSGGVSYNEQFF.

The chain couples TRBV28 to TRBJ2-7, with D tentatively TRBD2 (6 bases). The CDR3 covers 12 residues. V was cut by 3 bases and J by 6 bases, with 9 bases left in between. Germline-derived CDR1 and CDR2 are MDHEN and SYDVKM. The CDR3 nucleotides read TGTGCCAGCAGTTTTGGAGGGAGCGAGCAGTACTTC. This gives the protein CASSFGGSEQYF.

The CDR3, as DNA: TGCGCCAGCAGCCAAAGCGGGTTTAGCGGGGGGGATCCCTACAATGAGCAGTTCTTC. This codes for CASSQSGFSGGDPYNEQFF. The chain is built from TRBV4-1 and TRBJ2-1; TRBD2 matches 11 bases. This CDR3 contains 19 residues. Germline-derived CDR1 and CDR2 are MGHRA and YSYEKL. J was trimmed by 2 bases and V by 2 bases; bases with no gene match: 11.

The chain employs TRBV28 and TRBJ1-2; no clear D. Germline V lookup: CDR1 MDHEN, CDR2 SYDVKM. CDR3 length equals 13 residues. Trimming removed 2 bases at V and 2 bases at J, with 6 bases between. CDR3 nucleotides: TGTGCCAGCAGTTTACGGCGGAACTATGGCTACACCTTC. It encodes CASSLRRNYGYTF.

This chain connects TRBV27 to TRBJ2-1; D is perhaps TRBD1 (6 bases). V was shortened by 0 bases and J by 4 bases, with 10 bases between the two germline ends. Germline lookup yields CDR1 MNHEY and CDR2 SMNVEV (reference sequence). The CDR3 is made up of 15 amino acids. CDR3 nucleotides: TGTGCCAGCAGTTTATCCGGGACAAGTTACAATGAGCAGTTCTTC. Amino acids: CASSLSGTSYNEQFF.

The chain uses TRBV11-1 and TRBJ2-7, with a possible D match to TRBD1 (7 bases). CDR1 SGHAT and CDR2 FQDESV come from the germline V gene (reference sequence). The CDR3 is 16 amino acids. V dropped 5 bases and J dropped 1 base, with 18 bases sitting between them. In DNA form, the CDR3 reads TGTGCCAGCAGCCAGGGGGGACCCCGGTGGTCCTACGAGCAGTACTTC. It specifies CASSQGGPRWSYEQYF.

Here the CDR3 reads CASGKLPVEEWYLTCCGYTF. The CDR3 DNA reads as TGTGCCAGCGGAAAGTTACCCGTCGAGGAGTGGTACCTAACTTGCTGTGGCTACACCTTC. The chain carries TRBV28 and TRBJ1-2; D ambiguous. The ends were cut back, 8 bases at V and 7 bases at J, with 38 bases in the middle. The CDR3 is 20 amino acids. Looked up from germline, CDR1 is MDHEN and CDR2 is SYDVKM.

The V gene is TRBV19, the J gene TRBJ2-1; 12 nucleotides align to TRBD2. CDR3 length: 15 residues. Germline values: CDR1 LNHDA, CDR2 SQIVND (reference sequence). V dropped 1 base and J dropped 8; count of bases not matched to a gene: 3. In DNA form, the CDR3 reads TGTGCCAGTAGTATAGGGACTAGCGGGATTTATGAGCAGTTCTTC. Encoded protein: CASSIGTSGIYEQFF.

This CDR3 is CASSPIGGQGAEGLETQYF. CDR3 sequence (DNA): TGTGCCAGCAGCCCAATAGGGGGACAGGGGGCGGAGGGGTTGGAGACCCAGTACTTC. The chain has TRBV11-2 and TRBJ2-5, with 12 bases lining up with TRBD1. The CDR3 spans 19 residues. The J segment lost 5 bases and the V segment lost 5 bases, leaving 18 bases of the junction unmatched. From germline, CDR1 is SGHAT and CDR2 FQNNGV.

This chain links TRBV7-9 with TRBJ2-7; 7 bases map to TRBD2. Germline V gene data show CDR1 as SEHNR and CDR2 as FQNEAQ (reference sequence). The ends lost 3 bases at V and 2 bases at J; junction bases unmatched: 4. The CDR3 length is 14 residues. The DNA of the CDR3 is TGTGCCAGCAGCTTGAGCGGGGTACCCTACGAGCAGTACTTC. Amino acids: CASSLSGVPYEQYF. The full variable domain, rest sourced from reference TRBV7-9 and TRBJ2-7, is DTGVSQNPRHKITKRGQNVTFRCDPISEHNRLYWYRQTLGQGPEFLTYFQNEAQLEKSRLLSDRFSAERPKGSFSTLEIQRTEQGDSAMYLCASSLSGVPYEQYFGPGTRLTVT.